The 12 T cell receptor beta chains below were found in one sample sequenced in a study of blood T cells in healthy people across ages (dated by TCRdb to the mid-2010s). Receptors were amplified or captured by 5' RACE. The listed sequencing device is Illumina HiSeq 2500. The second PCR ran for roughly 7 to 12 cycles and used a J-beta primer mix along with a sample-barcoded 5' primer. Using fastp at Q25 and MiXCR, TCRdb reprocessed the public reads and kept productive beta chains. Each CDR3 protein gets just one entry, which takes the most common genes and DNA from the rows behind it. The sample table records 1.5 million to 2 million distinct CDR3 sequences; around half of these occur just once. Of the sample, about 2.1% is held by the ten largest clones. The sequencing sample was made of blood. The source of these receptors is a woman aged 40 to 49 in good health.

The genes are TRBV7-2 and TRBJ2-1; 8 bases fit TRBD2. The CDR3 spans 16 residues. V lost 7 bases to trimming and J lost 4 bases; unmatched junction nucleotides: 12. The V gene's germline CDR1 is SGHTA and CDR2 FQGNSA. In nucleotides, the CDR3 is TGTGCCAGCACCCTCCGTAGCGGGGCTGGGTACAATGAGCAGTTCTTC. Translated, it gives CASTLRSGAGYNEQFF.

V usage is TRBV5-1 and J usage is TRBJ2-7; possible D gene TRBD1, 6 bases. Germline V gene lookup returns CDR1 SGHRS and CDR2 YFSETQ. V was clipped by 7 bases and J by 2 bases, with 16 bases between them. The CDR3 totals 14 residues. The CDR3 protein is CASGPRDKPYEQYF. For the CDR3, the DNA is TGCGCCAGCGGCCCCCGGGACAAACCCTACGAGCAGTACTTC.

The chain has TRBV20-1 and TRBJ2-5, with D unresolved. Trimming took 0 bases from V and 2 from J, leaving 13 bases between them. Germline loops: CDR1 DFQATT, CDR2 SNEGSKA (reference sequence). This CDR3 has 15 amino acids. CDR3 bases: TGCAGTGCTAGAGATCCCACGGCCGGACAAGAGACCCAGTACTTC. As protein: CSARDPTAGQETQYF.

A few counts support this clonotype. The genes are TRBV12-5 and TRBJ2-5; 9 bases fit TRBD2. Germline values: CDR1 LGHNT, CDR2 FRNRAP. J was trimmed by 5 bases and V by 5 bases; bases with no gene match: 9. The CDR3 contains 15 residues. The CDR3: CASGIGLAQGETQYF. CDR3 in DNA: TGTGCTAGTGGTATCGGACTAGCGCAGGGGGAGACCCAGTACTTC. The full variable domain, rest sourced from reference TRBV12-5 and TRBJ2-5, is DARVTQTPRHKVTEMGQEVTMRCQPILGHNTVFWYRQTMMQGLELLAYFRNRAPLDDSGMPKDRFSAEMPDATLATLKIQPSEPRDSAVYFCASGIGLAQGETQYFGPGTRLLVL.

CDR3 in amino acids: CASSSTGTWDSPLHF. CDR3 DNA: TGTGCCAGCAGCTCGACAGGGACTTGGGATTCACCCCTCCACTTT. The genes are TRBV7-2 and TRBJ1-6; TRBD1 aligns across 7 bases. The ends lost 4 bases at V and 8 bases at J; junction bases unmatched: 8. The length of the CDR3 is 15 residues. The germline CDR1 and CDR2 sequences are SGHTA and FQGNSA.

This chain links TRBV7-9 with TRBJ2-7; D is undetermined. V lost 0 bases and J 4 bases, leaving 10 bases between the germline ends. The V gene's germline CDR1 is SEHNR and CDR2 FQNEAQ (reference sequence). This CDR3 comprises 14 residues. In DNA form, the CDR3 reads TGTGCCAGCAGCTTAGCAGAATTCGGTTACGAGCAGTACTTC. Its protein product is CASSLAEFGYEQYF.

This clonotype has just a few counts. The chain links TRBV6-5 to TRBJ2-6; tentatively, D is TRBD2 (6 bases). The CDR3 is 17 residues long. CDR1 is MNHEY, CDR2 SVGAGI, per germline. Trimming stripped 2 bases from V and 2 bases from J, with 13 bases between. CDR3 coding DNA: TGTGCCAGCAGTTACGGCGGGGCCTTGCCTGGGGCCAACGTCCTGACTTTC. The encoded protein is CASSYGGALPGANVLTF.

In its sample, this clonotype was seen a few times. The chain is built from TRBV12-3 or TRBV12-4 and TRBJ1-5; the match to TRBD1 covers 11 bases. The J segment lost 3 bases and the V segment lost 5 bases, leaving 6 bases of the junction unmatched. CDR3 length equals 16 residues. The CDR3 DNA follows: TGTGCCAGCAGTGTCGGGACAGGGGGTTACAATCAGCCCCAGCATTTT. Amino acids: CASSVGTGGYNQPQHF.

The chain couples TRBV5-5 to TRBJ1-5, with D maybe TRBD1 (5 bases). V was cut by 4 bases and J by 2 bases, with 13 bases left in between. CDR3 length: 15 amino acids. Per the germline V gene, CDR1 is SGHKS and CDR2 is YYEKEE (reference sequence). The CDR3 DNA is TGTGCCAGCAGCAGGACTTTGGGGGGCAATCAGCCCCAGCATTTT. As protein: CASSRTLGGNQPQHF.

The chain is built from TRBV20-1 and TRBJ1-2, with D possibly TRBD1 on 5 matching bases. Germline V CDR1 and CDR2: DFQATT, SNEGSKA (reference sequence). The CDR3 consists of 14 residues. Trimming pared 4 bases from V and 2 bases from J, leaving 14 bases between. The chain's CDR3 is CSANPGPGNYGYTF. The CDR3 DNA sequence: TGCAGTGCTAATCCGGGACCGGGGAACTATGGCTACACCTTC.

This sequence joins TRBV7-2 and TRBJ2-1, with D unresolved. V lost 2 bases and J lost 3, with 11 bases in between. The CDR3 consists of 15 residues. Germline V CDR1 and CDR2: SGHTA, FQGNSA. This CDR3 reads CASSLTASIYNEQFF. As DNA, the CDR3 is TGTGCCAGCAGCTTAACCGCGTCAATCTACAATGAGCAGTTCTTC.

The genes are TRBV28 and TRBJ1-2, with 8 nucleotides matching TRBD1. The CDR3 extends over 14 amino acids. After removal of 5 bases from V and 4 bases from J, the junction contained 6 bases not matched to a gene. CDR1 and CDR2 (germline): MDHEN, SYDVKM. CDR3 in DNA: TGTGCCAGCAGTGCAGGGGGCGCGGGCTATGGCTACACCTTC. This gives the protein CASSAGGAGYGYTF.